The TCR beta chain under discussion was sequenced for a study of blood T cell repertoires in COVID-19. The CDR3 loop spans 12 amino acids. The germline V gene encodes CDR1 SGHTS and CDR2 YDEGEE. Concerning this clone: One junction end disagrees with the germline gene, perhaps due to a read error.

The assay was immunoSEQ multiplex PCR, and TCRdb's table has in-frame clones only and misses some. The sample records about 60,000 clones, 70% to 85% being singletons. The chain has TRBV5-8 and TRBJ1-2; TRBD1 agrees at 10 bases. The TCR was taken from an elderly man with acute or convalescent COVID-19. The sample comprised peripheral blood. The CDR3 DNA reads as TGTGCCAGCAGCCCCCGACAGGGGGCGGGACGTTTC. This codes for CASSPRQGAGRF. Looking up the rest from reference TRBV5-8 and TRBJ1-2 gives the full variable domain: EAGVTQSPTHLIKTRGQQATLRCSPISGHTSVYWYQQALGLGLQFLLWYDEGEERNRGNFPPRFSGRQFPNYSSELNVNALELEDSALYLCASSPRQGAGRFGSGTRLTVV.